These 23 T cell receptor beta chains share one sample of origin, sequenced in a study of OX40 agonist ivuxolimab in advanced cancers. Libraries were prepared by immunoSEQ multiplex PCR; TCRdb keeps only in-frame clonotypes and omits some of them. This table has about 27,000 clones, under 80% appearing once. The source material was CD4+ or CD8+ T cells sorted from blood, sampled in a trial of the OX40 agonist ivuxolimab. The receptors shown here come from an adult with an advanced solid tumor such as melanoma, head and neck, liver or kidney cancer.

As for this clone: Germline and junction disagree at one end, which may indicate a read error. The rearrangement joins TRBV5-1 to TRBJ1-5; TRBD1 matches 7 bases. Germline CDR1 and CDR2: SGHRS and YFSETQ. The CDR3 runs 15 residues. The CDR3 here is CASSLQGNSNQPQHF. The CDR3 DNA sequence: TGTGCCAGCAGCTTACAGGGGAATAGCAATCAGCCCCAGCATTTT.

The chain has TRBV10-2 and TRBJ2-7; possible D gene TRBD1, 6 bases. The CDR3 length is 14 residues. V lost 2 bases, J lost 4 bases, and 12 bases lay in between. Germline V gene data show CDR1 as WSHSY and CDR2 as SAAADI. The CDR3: CASSERDTGYEQYF. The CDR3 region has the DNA TGCGCCAGCAGTGAGAGGGACACCGGATACGAGCAGTACTTC.

CDR3 sequence (DNA): TGTGCCAGCAGCGTAGGTCTCATTACTAGCACAGATACGCAGTATTTT. It is translated as CASSVGLITSTDTQYF. The rearrangement uses TRBV9 and TRBJ2-3, with unresolved D. CDR1 is SGDLS, CDR2 YYNGEE, per germline. CDR3 length: 16 amino acids. Deletions cut 0 bases from V and 0 bases from J, with 11 bases between.

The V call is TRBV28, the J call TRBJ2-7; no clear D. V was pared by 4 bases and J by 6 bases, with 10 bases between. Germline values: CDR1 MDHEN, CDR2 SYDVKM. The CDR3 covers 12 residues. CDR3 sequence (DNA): TGTGCCAGCAGTTGGCCGAGGCGCGAGCAGTACTTC. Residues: CASSWPRREQYF.

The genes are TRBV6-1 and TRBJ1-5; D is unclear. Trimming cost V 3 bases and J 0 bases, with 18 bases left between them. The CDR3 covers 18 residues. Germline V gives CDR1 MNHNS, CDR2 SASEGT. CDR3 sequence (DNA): TGTGCCAGCAGTGACCCATTCAGCCTCAGAGCTAGCAATCAGCCCCAGCATTTT. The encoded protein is CASSDPFSLRASNQPQHF.

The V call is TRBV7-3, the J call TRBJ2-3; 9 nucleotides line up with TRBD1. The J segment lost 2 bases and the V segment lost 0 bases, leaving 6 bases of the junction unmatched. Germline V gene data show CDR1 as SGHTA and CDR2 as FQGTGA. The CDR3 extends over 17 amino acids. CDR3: CASSLTPWDRDTDTQYF. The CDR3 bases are TGTGCCAGCAGCTTAACGCCTTGGGACAGGGACACAGATACGCAGTATTTT.

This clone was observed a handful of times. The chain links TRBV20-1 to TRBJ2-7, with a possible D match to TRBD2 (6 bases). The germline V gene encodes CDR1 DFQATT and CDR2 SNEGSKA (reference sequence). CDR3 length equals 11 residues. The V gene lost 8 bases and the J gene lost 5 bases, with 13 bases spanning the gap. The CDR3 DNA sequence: TGCAGTTCGGGGGTAATGGACGAGCAGTACTTC. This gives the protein CSSGVMDEQYF.

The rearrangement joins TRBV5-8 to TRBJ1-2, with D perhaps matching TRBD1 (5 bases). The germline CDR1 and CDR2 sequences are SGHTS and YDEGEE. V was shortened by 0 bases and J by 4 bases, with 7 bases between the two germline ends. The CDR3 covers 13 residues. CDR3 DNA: TGTGCCAGCAGCTTGGGACAGTTCTATGGCTACACCTTC. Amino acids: CASSLGQFYGYTF.

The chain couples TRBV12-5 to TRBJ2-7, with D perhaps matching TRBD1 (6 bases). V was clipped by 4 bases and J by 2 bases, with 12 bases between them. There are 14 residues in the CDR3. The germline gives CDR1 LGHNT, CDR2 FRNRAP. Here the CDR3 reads CASGSVQGAYEQYF. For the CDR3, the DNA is TGTGCTAGTGGTTCGGTACAGGGCGCCTACGAGCAGTACTTC.

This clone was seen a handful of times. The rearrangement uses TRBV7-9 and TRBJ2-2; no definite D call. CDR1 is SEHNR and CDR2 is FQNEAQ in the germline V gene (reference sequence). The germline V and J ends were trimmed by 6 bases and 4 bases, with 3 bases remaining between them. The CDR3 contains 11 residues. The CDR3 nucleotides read TGTGCCAGCAGAATCACCGGGGAGCTGTTTTTT. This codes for CASRITGELFF.

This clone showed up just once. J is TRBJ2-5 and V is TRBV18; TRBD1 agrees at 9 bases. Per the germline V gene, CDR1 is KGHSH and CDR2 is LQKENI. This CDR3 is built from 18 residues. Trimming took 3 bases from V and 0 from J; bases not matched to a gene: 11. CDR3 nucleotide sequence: TGTGCCAGCTCACCGCGGGACAGGGTATCCTCGTACCAAGAGACCCAGTACTTC. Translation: CASSPRDRVSSYQETQYF. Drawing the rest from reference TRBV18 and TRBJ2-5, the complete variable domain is NAGVMQNPRHLVRRRGQEARLRCSPMKGHSHVYWYRQLPEEGLKFMVYLQKENIIDESGMPKERFSAEFPKEGPSILRIQQVVRGDSAAYFCASSPRDRVSSYQETQYFGPGTRLLVL.

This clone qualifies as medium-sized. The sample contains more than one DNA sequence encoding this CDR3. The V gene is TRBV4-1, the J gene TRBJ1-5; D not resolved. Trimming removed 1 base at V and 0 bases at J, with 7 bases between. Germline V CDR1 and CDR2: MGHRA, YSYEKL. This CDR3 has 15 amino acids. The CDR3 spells CASSQVVGSNQPQHF. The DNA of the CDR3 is TGCGCCAGCAGCCAAGTAGTGGGTAGCAATCAGCCCCAGCATTTT.

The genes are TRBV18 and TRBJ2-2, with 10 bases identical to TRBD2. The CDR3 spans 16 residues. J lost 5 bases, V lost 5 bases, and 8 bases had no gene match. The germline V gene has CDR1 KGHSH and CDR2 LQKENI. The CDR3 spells CASSRTIAGGTGELFF. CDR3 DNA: TGTGCCAGCTCAAGGACAATAGCGGGAGGAACCGGGGAGCTGTTTTTT.

CDR3 region: CASSEAGESDTEAFF. The CDR3 bases are TGTGCCAGCAGTGAAGCGGGGGAATCGGACACTGAAGCTTTCTTT. The chain is built from TRBV2 and TRBJ1-1; tentatively, D is TRBD1 (5 bases). CDR3 size: 15 residues. V dropped 0 bases and J dropped 3 bases, with 11 bases sitting between them. CDR1 is SNHLY and CDR2 is FYNNEI in the germline V gene.

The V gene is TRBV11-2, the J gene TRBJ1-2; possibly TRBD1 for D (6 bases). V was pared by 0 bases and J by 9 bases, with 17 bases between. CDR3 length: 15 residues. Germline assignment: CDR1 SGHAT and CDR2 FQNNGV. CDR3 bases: TGTGCCAGCAGCTTAGATCCAGGGGACGTCTTAAGCTACACCTTC. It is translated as CASSLDPGDVLSYTF. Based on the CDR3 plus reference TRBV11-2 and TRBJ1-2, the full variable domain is EAGVAQSPRYKIIEKRQSVAFWCNPISGHATLYWYQQILGQGPKLLIQFQNNGVVDDSQLPKDRFSAERLKGVDSTLKIQPAKLEDSAVYLCASSLDPGDVLSYTFGSGTRLTVV.

CDR3 DNA sequence: TGTGCCGCCCGGGGGGACAGTTCCTACGAGCAGTACTTC. As protein: CAARGDSSYEQYF. The chain recombines TRBV18 with TRBJ2-7; D could derive from TRBD1 or TRBD2 (7 bases each). The CDR3 is made up of 13 amino acids. Trimming stripped 11 bases from V and 1 base from J, with 15 bases between. Germline-derived CDR1 and CDR2 are KGHSH and LQKENI.

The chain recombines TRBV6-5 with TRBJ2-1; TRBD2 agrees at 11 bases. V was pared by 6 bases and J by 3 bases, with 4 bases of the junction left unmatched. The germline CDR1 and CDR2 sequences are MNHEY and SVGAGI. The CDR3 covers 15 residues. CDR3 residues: CASSQTSGGYNEQFF. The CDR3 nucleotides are TGTGCCAGCAGCCAAACTAGCGGGGGCTACAATGAGCAGTTCTTC.

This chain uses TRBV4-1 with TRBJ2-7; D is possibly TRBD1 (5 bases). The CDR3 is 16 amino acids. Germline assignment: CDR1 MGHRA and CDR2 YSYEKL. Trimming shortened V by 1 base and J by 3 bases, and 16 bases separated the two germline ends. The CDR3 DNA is TGCGCCAGCAGCCAAGCCGAGCAGGGAAAAGGCTACGAGCAGTACTTC. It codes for CASSQAEQGKGYEQYF.

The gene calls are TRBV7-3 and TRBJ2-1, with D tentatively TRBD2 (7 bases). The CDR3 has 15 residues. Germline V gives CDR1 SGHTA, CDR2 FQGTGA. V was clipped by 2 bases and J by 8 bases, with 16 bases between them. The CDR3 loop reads CASSLSSGQGHEQFF. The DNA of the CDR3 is TGTGCCAGCAGCTTATCTAGCGGCCAGGGGCATGAGCAGTTCTTC.

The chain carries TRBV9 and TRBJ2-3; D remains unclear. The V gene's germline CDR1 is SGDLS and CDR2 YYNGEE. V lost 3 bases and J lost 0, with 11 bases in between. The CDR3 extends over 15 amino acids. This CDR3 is CASSGTGASTDTQYF. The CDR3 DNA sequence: TGTGCCAGCAGCGGGACCGGTGCTAGCACAGATACGCAGTATTTT. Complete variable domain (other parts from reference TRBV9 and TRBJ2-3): DSGVTQTPKHLITATGQRVTLRCSPRSGDLSVYWYQQSLDQGLQFLIQYYNGEERAKGNILERFSAQQFPDLHSELNLSSLELGDSALYFCASSGTGASTDTQYFGPGTRLTVL.

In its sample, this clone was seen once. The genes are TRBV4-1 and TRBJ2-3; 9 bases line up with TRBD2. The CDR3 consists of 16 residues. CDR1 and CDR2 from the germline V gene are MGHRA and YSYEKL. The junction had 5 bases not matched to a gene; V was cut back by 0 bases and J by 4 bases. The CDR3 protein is CASSQELSSGADTQYF. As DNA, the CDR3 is TGCGCCAGCAGCCAAGAATTGTCTAGCGGGGCAGATACGCAGTATTTT.

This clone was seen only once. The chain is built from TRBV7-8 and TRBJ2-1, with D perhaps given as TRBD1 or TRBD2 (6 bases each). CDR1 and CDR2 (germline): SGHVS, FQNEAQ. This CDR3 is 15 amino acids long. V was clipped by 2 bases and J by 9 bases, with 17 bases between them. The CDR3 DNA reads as TGTGCCAGCAGCTTATGGGCAGGGGACTTGCTTGAGCAGTTCTTC. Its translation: CASSLWAGDLLEQFF.

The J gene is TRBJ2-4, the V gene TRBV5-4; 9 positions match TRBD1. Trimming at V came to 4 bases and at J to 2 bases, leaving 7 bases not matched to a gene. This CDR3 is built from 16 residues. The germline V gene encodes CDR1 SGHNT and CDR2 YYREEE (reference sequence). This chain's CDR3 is CASSPGTGFSKNIQYF. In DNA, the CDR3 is TGTGCCAGCAGCCCCGGGACAGGGTTTTCCAAAAACATTCAGTACTTC.